What follows is one TCR beta chain and its context. The assay was immunoSEQ multiplex PCR, and TCRdb's table has in-frame clones only and misses some. The repertoire holds approximately 470,000 clones, with about 85% as singletons. Losses at the gene ends were 5 bases for V and 11 bases for J; bases not matched to a gene: 11. Per the germline V gene, CDR1 is SGHAT and CDR2 is FQNNGV. The CDR3 sequence is 14 residues long. This record comes from a study of blood T cell repertoires in COVID-19. Study in general: The study drew acute and convalescent COVID-19 samples from the United States, Italy and Spain. PBMCs, B-cell-depleted T cells, or T cells provided the cDNA or gDNA that made up the material.

Individuals aged 18 to 89 years were recruited from around 22 US areas. Donors of Cohort 3 who recovered were those that had two negative PCRs, clearance, or symptom resolution. Sample: PBMCs or T cells enriched from blood (not recorded which). The receptor was isolated from a woman in her late teens or twenties who had recovered from COVID-19. This chain joins TRBV11-2 and TRBJ1-1; 10 bases fit TRBD1. The CDR3 sequence is CASSARDRGFGAFF. In DNA, the CDR3 is TGTGCCAGCAGCGCACGGGACAGGGGCTTCGGGGCTTTCTTT.